This T cell receptor (beta chain) was observed in a study of T-cell memory formation after mild COVID-19. Findings and limits, study-wide: Certain responding clones were present in pre-infection memory, suggesting participation of cross-reactive memory. Mainly CM and EM harbored the contracting CD4+ clones; mainly EMRA harbored the CD8+ ones.

About this clonotype itself: The antigen remains unidentified.

Using its own MiXCR run on the 5' RACE reads, TCRdb lists one record per CDR3 protein. This table holds a few hundred thousand distinct CDR3 sequences, roughly 21% found once. The TCR was taken from an adult woman who had mild COVID-19 (a few samples of this study predate the infection). Cell type and time point are not known. The source material was PBMCs or a T cell subset sorted from them (not recorded which).

CDR3 sequence (DNA): TGTGCCAGCAGGGATAGGACAGGCGATGGGATGGGTGGCTACACCTTC. Protein product: CASRDRTGDGMGGYTF. This chain connects TRBV6-6 to TRBJ1-2, with 7 nucleotides matching TRBD1. The CDR3 covers 16 residues. CDR1 is MNHNY and CDR2 is SVGAGI in the germline V gene (reference sequence). The junction had 17 bases not matched to a gene; V was cut back by 6 bases and J by 7 bases.